The 27 T cell receptor beta chains below come from one sample, sequenced in a study of blood T cell repertoires in COVID-19. Method: immunoSEQ multiplex PCR; TCRdb's copy keeps in-frame clones and lacks some. This table holds about 400,000 clones, roughly 90% found once. Sequenced sample: PBMCs or T cells enriched from blood (not recorded which). These receptor sequences come from a woman aged 35 to 49 with acute COVID-19.

The genes are TRBV27 and TRBJ2-7; no reliable D call. The germline gives CDR1 MNHEY, CDR2 SMNVEV (reference sequence). The germline V and J ends were trimmed by 10 bases and 5 bases, with 12 bases remaining between them. CDR3 length: 11 amino acids. CDR3 residues: CATIAAHEQYF. As DNA, the CDR3 is TGTGCCACCATAGCAGCCCACGAGCAGTACTTC.

The rearrangement uses TRBV6-5 and TRBJ2-4, with D perhaps TRBD2 (7 bases). Germline V lookup: CDR1 MNHEY, CDR2 SVGAGI. The CDR3 spans 14 residues. V lost 7 bases and J lost 7, with 17 bases in between. CDR3 in DNA: TGTGCCAGCACCCAAGGGGGGGGGACGAACATTCAGTACTTC. It codes for CASTQGGGTNIQYF.

This sequence joins TRBV7-2 and TRBJ2-3, with D tentatively TRBD2 (6 bases). This CDR3 is built from 13 residues. Germline lookup yields CDR1 SGHTA and CDR2 FQGNSA. Trimming pared 5 bases from V and 6 bases from J, leaving 12 bases between. The CDR3 loop reads CASSVLATDTQYF. DNA for the CDR3: TGTGCCAGCAGCGTTCTAGCGACCGATACGCAGTATTTT.

V and J are TRBV11-3 and TRBJ1-2; no firm D call. Germline V gives CDR1 SGHNT, CDR2 YENEEA. This CDR3 is built from 17 residues. With 2 bases removed from V and 0 bases from J, the gap between germline ends came to 16 bases. Here the CDR3 reads CASSLSVGKDPNYGYTF. The CDR3 region has the DNA TGTGCCAGCAGCTTATCAGTCGGGAAGGATCCTAACTATGGCTACACCTTC. The full variable domain, rest sourced from reference TRBV11-3 and TRBJ1-2, is EAGVVQSPRYKIIEKKQPVAFWCNPISGHNTLYWYLQNLGQGPELLIRYENEEAVDDSQLPKDRFSAERLKGVDSTLKIQPAELGDSAVYLCASSLSVGKDPNYGYTFGSGTRLTVV.

The gene calls are TRBV3-1 (or the pseudogene TRBV3-2) and TRBJ2-7; D uncertain. The germline V gene has CDR1 LGHDT and CDR2 YNNKEL (reference sequence). V was pared by 4 bases and J by 5 bases, with 18 bases between. The CDR3 sequence is 15 residues long. The CDR3 loop reads CASSLNLITTHEQYF. The DNA for the CDR3 is TGTGCCAGCAGCCTGAACTTAATTACTACTCACGAGCAGTACTTC.

The chain couples TRBV11-2 to TRBJ1-6, with 10 bases fitting TRBD1. The V gene end was trimmed by 3 bases and the J gene end by 0 bases; junction bases not matched to a gene: 5. CDR1 and CDR2 (germline): SGHAT, FQNNGV. CDR3 length equals 18 residues. CDR3 loop: CASSFRDRGSSYNSPLHF. The CDR3 region has the DNA TGTGCCAGCAGCTTCAGGGACAGGGGCAGCTCCTATAATTCACCCCTCCACTTT. The variable domain in full, completed from reference TRBV11-2 and TRBJ1-6, reads EAGVAQSPRYKIIEKRQSVAFWCNPISGHATLYWYQQILGQGPKLLIQFQNNGVVDDSQLPKDRFSAERLKGVDSTLKIQPAKLEDSAVYLCASSFRDRGSSYNSPLHFGNGTRLTVT.

CDR3 residues: CASSQGLARKDTGELFF. CDR3 sequence (DNA): TGCGCCAGCAGCCAAGGACTAGCGAGGAAGGATACCGGGGAGCTGTTTTTT. This chain links TRBV4-1 with TRBJ2-2; 8 bases fit TRBD2. The CDR3 totals 17 residues. CDR1 is MGHRA and CDR2 is YSYEKL in the germline V gene. Trimming removed 1 base from V and 5 bases from J; junction bases left unmatched: 9.

This chain uses TRBV18 with TRBJ2-7, with 9 bases aligning to TRBD1. V shed 3 bases and J 5 bases; nucleotides not matched to a gene: 8. Germline CDR1 reads KGHSH; CDR2 reads LQKENI. This CDR3 contains 15 residues. In DNA, the CDR3 is TGTGCCAGCTCACCTTTGGGACAGGGTGTCGACGAGCAGTACTTC. This gives the protein CASSPLGQGVDEQYF.

The rearrangement joins TRBV5-1 to TRBJ2-5; the match to TRBD2 covers 12 bases. CDR3 length equals 15 residues. CDR1 is SGHRS, CDR2 YFSETQ, per germline. The V gene end was trimmed by 4 bases and the J gene end by 4 bases; junction bases not matched to a gene: 5. Written as DNA, the CDR3 is TGCGCCAGCAGCAAACTAGCGGGGGGAGGAGAGACCCAGTACTTC. It is translated as CASSKLAGGGETQYF.

This clone was observed once. This chain joins TRBV5-4 and TRBJ2-5; D unresolved. V was pared by 0 bases and J by 0 bases, with 6 bases between. CDR1 is SGHNT and CDR2 is YYREEE in the germline V gene (reference sequence). The CDR3 consists of 14 residues. The CDR3 coding sequence is TGTGCCAGCAGCTTGGTGGCTTACCAAGAGACCCAGTACTTC. Protein: CASSLVAYQETQYF.

The rearrangement joins TRBV11-2 to TRBJ2-2, with 7 nucleotides matching TRBD2. Trimming cost V 5 bases and J 4 bases; bases outside gene matches: 10. CDR3 length: 16 residues. The germline gives CDR1 SGHAT, CDR2 FQNNGV. The CDR3 nucleotides read TGTGCCAGCAGCGGCTACCCGGTAGCGGGCACCGGGGAGCTGTTTTTT. It yields the protein CASSGYPVAGTGELFF.

This chain connects TRBV13 to TRBJ1-2, with D hard to call. CDR1 is PRHDT, CDR2 FYEKMQ, per germline (reference sequence). V was trimmed by 6 bases and J by 3 bases, leaving 17 bases between them. CDR3 size: 15 residues. CDR3 DNA: TGTGCCAGCAGAAAAACCAGGCAGATTGACTATGGCTACACCTTC. Its protein product is CASRKTRQIDYGYTF.

The chain is built from TRBV30 and TRBJ1-6, with D unresolved. Germline V lookup: CDR1 GTSNPN, CDR2 SVGIG (reference sequence). This CDR3 has 12 residues. V lost 5 bases and J lost 6, with 8 bases in between. CDR3 in DNA: TGTGCCTGGGCCGGTTCTAATTCACCCCTCCACTTT. It yields the protein CAWAGSNSPLHF.

The rearrangement joins TRBV19 to TRBJ2-2, with 7 bases aligning to TRBD1. The CDR3 is made up of 14 amino acids. Trimming at V came to 11 bases and at J to 4 bases, leaving 10 bases not matched to a gene. In germline, CDR1 is LNHDA, CDR2 SQIVND (reference sequence). CDR3 in DNA: TGTGCCGGGGGACAGTCATTTGCCACCGGGGAGCTGTTTTTT. It yields the protein CAGGQSFATGELFF.

This rearrangement joins TRBV3-1 (or the pseudogene TRBV3-2) to TRBJ1-4, with 9 bases lining up with TRBD1. V shed 6 bases, J shed 4 bases, and the junction held 6 bases outside the gene matches. This CDR3 region has 15 residues. Per the germline V gene, CDR1 is LGHDT and CDR2 is YNNKEL (reference sequence). CDR3 residues: CASRGQGGYNEKLFF. Written as DNA, the CDR3 is TGTGCCAGCAGGGGACAGGGAGGGTATAATGAAAAACTGTTTTTT.

The rearrangement joins TRBV6-5 to TRBJ2-5; maybe TRBD2 (7 bases). V was cut by 0 bases and J by 5 bases, with 13 bases left in between. Germline V gene lookup returns CDR1 MNHEY and CDR2 SVGAGI. There are 15 residues in the CDR3. The CDR3 protein is CASSYSGGARETQYF. CDR3 nucleotides: TGTGCCAGCAGTTACTCAGGGGGGGCGCGGGAGACCCAGTACTTC.

The J gene is TRBJ2-3, the V gene TRBV18, with 13 positions matching TRBD2. Germline CDR1 is KGHSH and CDR2 is LQKENI. This CDR3 region has 16 residues. The V gene end was trimmed by 2 bases and the J gene end by 4 bases; junction bases not matched to a gene: 3. CDR3 region: CASSPMTSGGSDTQYF. Written as DNA, the CDR3 is TGTGCCAGCTCACCAATGACTAGCGGGGGGTCAGATACGCAGTATTTT.

This clone appeared a single time. Other DNA sequences in this specimen translate into the identical CDR3. The chain carries TRBV2 and TRBJ2-7; TRBD2 might be the D (6 bases). CDR3 length: 14 residues. Germline V gene sequence: CDR1 SNHLY, CDR2 FYNNEI. The V end lost 4 bases, the J end lost 0 bases, and 10 bases lay between the germline ends. CDR3 residues: CASSVRGSSYEQYF. The CDR3 DNA is TGTGCCAGCAGTGTACGGGGGAGCTCCTACGAGCAGTACTTC.

This chain uses TRBV19 with TRBJ1-1; maybe TRBD1 (6 bases). V was shortened by 7 bases and J by 5 bases, with 14 bases between the two germline ends. The CDR3 is 13 amino acids. Germline V gene data show CDR1 as LNHDA and CDR2 as SQIVND (reference sequence). The CDR3 here is CASTRQGLTEAFF. CDR3 nucleotides: TGTGCCAGTACCCGGCAGGGGTTGACTGAAGCTTTCTTT.

This chain links TRBV2 with TRBJ1-5; tentatively, D is TRBD1 (5 bases). Trimming stripped 5 bases from V and 5 bases from J, with 10 bases between. Germline CDR1 SNHLY, CDR2 FYNNEI. The CDR3 has 13 amino acids. CDR3 bases: TGTGCCAGCAGTAAGACAGTGGATCAGCCCCAGCATTTT. It specifies CASSKTVDQPQHF.

The chain employs TRBV10-3 and TRBJ2-2, with 7 bases that match TRBD2. This CDR3 has 15 amino acids. The V gene's germline CDR1 is ENHRY and CDR2 SYGVKD. V trimming: 0 bases; J trimming: 4 bases; junction bases outside the gene matches: 2. CDR3 amino acids: CAISESWGGTGELFF. The DNA for the CDR3 is TGTGCCATCAGTGAGTCGTGGGGGGGCACCGGGGAGCTGTTTTTT.

V is TRBV5-8 and J is TRBJ2-6; 9 nucleotides agree with TRBD1. The germline V gene encodes CDR1 SGHTS and CDR2 YDEGEE. The junction had 9 bases not matched to a gene; V was cut back by 4 bases and J by 1 base. The CDR3 is 18 amino acids. The CDR3 region is CASSRGDRVFSGANVLTF. CDR3 in DNA: TGTGCCAGCAGCCGGGGGGACAGGGTTTTTTCTGGGGCCAACGTCCTGACTTTC.

Here the CDR3 DNA reads TGTGCCAGCAGTGAAGACAGGGGGCCTTTTGGCTACACCTTC. This encodes CASSEDRGPFGYTF. This chain links TRBV6-1 with TRBJ1-2, with 9 bases fitting TRBD1. The CDR3 totals 14 residues. Unmatched junction bases numbered 4, after V lost 1 base and J lost 7 bases. Germline assignment: CDR1 MNHNS and CDR2 SASEGT.

The chain uses TRBV11-3 and TRBJ2-2; D is uncertain. In germline, CDR1 is SGHNT, CDR2 YENEEA. This CDR3 spans 13 amino acids. V gave up 0 bases and J gave up 5 bases, with 4 bases separating them. This chain's CDR3 is CASSLDRTGELFF. As DNA, the CDR3 is TGTGCCAGCAGCTTAGACAGAACCGGGGAGCTGTTTTTT.

The count of this clone is one. The chain carries TRBV10-2 and TRBJ2-5; no clear D gene. The CDR3 is made up of 13 amino acids. Trimming left V 2 bases short and J 2 bases short, with 6 bases between. Germline lookup yields CDR1 WSHSY and CDR2 SAAADI. The CDR3 sequence is CASSETFQETQYF. The DNA of the CDR3 is TGCGCCAGCAGTGAGACTTTTCAAGAGACCCAGTACTTC.

The chain employs TRBV4-1 and TRBJ1-6, with no clear D. This CDR3 comprises 13 residues. Germline V CDR1 and CDR2: MGHRA, YSYEKL. The ends were cut back, 1 base at V and 7 bases at J, with 5 bases in the middle. In DNA, the CDR3 is TGCGCCAGCAGCCAAGGAGGGAATTCACCCCTCCACTTT. This codes for CASSQGGNSPLHF.

The chain joins TRBV19 to TRBJ1-4; D ambiguous. Trimming took off 2 bases at V and 5 bases at J, with 12 bases between the two ends. This CDR3 comprises 15 residues. Germline loops: CDR1 LNHDA, CDR2 SQIVND (reference sequence). The DNA for the CDR3 is TGTGCCAGTAGTATAAGACCTAGGGAGAATGAAAAACTGTTTTTT. Translation: CASSIRPRENEKLFF.